The present T cell receptor (beta chain) was sequenced within a study of cytotoxic CD8 clonotypes in ibrutinib-treated CLL. Data came from immunoSEQ multiplex PCR; TCRdb stores just in-frame clones and leaves some out. In the table there are hundreds of thousands of clones, roughly 71% of which are singletons. Germline V gene data show CDR1 as SGHAT and CDR2 as FQNNGV. V gave up 5 bases and J gave up 0 bases; unmatched junction bases: 3. This CDR3 is 15 amino acids long. The TCR comes from a human donor with chronic lymphocytic leukemia. V is TRBV11-2 and J is TRBJ1-3, with 8 bases aligning to TRBD1. The specimen comprised PBMCs, sampled after 36 months of ibrutinib treatment. In nucleotides, the CDR3 is TGTGCCAGCAGCCGAACAGGGGGCTCTGGAAACACCATATATTTT. Protein: CASSRTGGSGNTIYF.